The entry below gives a single T cell receptor (beta chain) sequence along with its context. The sample originates from a study of blood T cell repertoires in COVID-19. The wider study: Material from acute and convalescent COVID-19 was sourced from the United States, Italy and Spain. Sample material is recorded as cDNA or gDNA derived from T cells, B-cell-depleted T cells, or PBMCs.

How the authors handled the data: Reference gene primer amplification yielded estimated nucleated cell counts. Here immunoSEQ multiplex PCR was the method, and the copy in TCRdb shows in-frame clones only, minus some. That table is the source of V, J and clone size, and D and trimming were worked out from the DNA. The table lists approximately 90,000 clones, more than 60% of them singletons, with approximately 51% in the top ten. The receptor was isolated from a human donor in a cohort sampled during active COVID-19. Sequenced: peripheral blood.

In DNA form, the CDR3 reads TGTGCCAGCTCACCTCGGTCGGCAGGGGGCACGAGAGGGGCCAACGTCCTGACTTTC. Translated, it gives CASSPRSAGGTRGANVLTF. This sequence joins TRBV18 and TRBJ2-6, with 8 bases fitting TRBD1. After removal of 3 bases from V and 4 bases from J, the junction contained 14 bases not matched to a gene. CDR3 size: 19 residues. The germline V gene has CDR1 KGHSH and CDR2 LQKENI.